The 9 T cell receptor beta chains below come from one sample, sequenced in a study of regulatory T cells in long-lasting Graves disease. Through Arm-PCR of CDR3 regions and iRepertoire HTBI primers, TCR beta libraries were built. MiXCR, applied by TCRdb to the multiplex PCR reads, yields one record per CDR3 protein. The data show 530,000 or so distinct CDR3 sequences, roughly 13% seen once. The time point is: newly diagnosed GD, antithyroid drugs for less than 3 months. Making the TCR library involved RNA that had been extracted from PBMCs. These records were also assigned to another study, of T cells in Graves' hyperthyroidism and ophthalmopathy.

The source was peripheral blood mononuclear cells (PBMCs), collected at new diagnosis, from a patient treated with antithyroid drugs. The receptor set was obtained from a man aged 25 to 40 with Graves disease.

A word on this clonotype: A much larger clone sits a single nucleotide away, making a read error possible. This chain uses TRBV6-1 with TRBJ2-7; 10 nucleotides line up with TRBD2. The CDR3 length is 16 residues. CDR1 is MNHNS, CDR2 SASEGT, per germline. The CDR3 bases are TGTGCCAGCAGGCCAACTAGCGGGATGAGCTCCTACGAGCAGCACTTC. Residues: CASRPTSGMSSYEQHF.

The chain combines TRBV19 with TRBJ1-3; D is ambiguous. The V gene's germline CDR1 is LNHDA and CDR2 SQIVND (reference sequence). Trimming removed 2 bases from V and 4 bases from J, with 15 bases in between. There are 16 residues in the CDR3. This chain's CDR3 is CASSIQAGLAGNTIYF. CDR3 DNA: TGTGCCAGTAGTATACAGGCAGGTTTGGCCGGAAACACCATATATTTT.

This clonotype was counted many times. The genes are TRBV20-1 and TRBJ2-3, with 9 positions matching TRBD1. This CDR3 is built from 14 residues. V was pared by 6 bases and J by 5 bases, with 9 bases of the junction left unmatched. Germline lookup yields CDR1 DFQATT and CDR2 SNEGSKA (reference sequence). CDR3 region: CSATGTGNRDTQYF. Written as DNA, the CDR3 is TGCAGTGCAACCGGGACAGGGAACCGAGATACGCAGTATTTT.

This sequence joins TRBV5-6 and TRBJ2-2, with 10 positions matching TRBD2. The V gene end was trimmed by 1 base and the J gene end by 1 base; junction bases not matched to a gene: 25. There are 24 residues in the CDR3. CDR1 and CDR2 from the germline V gene are SGHDT and YYEEEE. The CDR3 reads CASSLIQTDTRTSGRAWNTGELFF. The CDR3 DNA reads as TGTGCCAGCAGCTTGATCCAGACAGATACGAGGACTAGCGGAAGGGCCTGGAACACCGGGGAGCTGTTTTTT.

This clonotype was picked up many times. The chain joins TRBV2 to TRBJ1-2; unclear D gene. V gave up 6 bases and J gave up 6 bases, with 17 bases separating them. Germline V CDR1 and CDR2: SNHLY, FYNNEI. The CDR3 contains 14 residues. The CDR3 DNA is TGTGCCAGCAGCCCGGGCGGGATTGAGAATGGCTACACCTTC. It encodes CASSPGGIENGYTF.

In its sample, this clonotype was seen many times. The chain is built from TRBV18 and TRBJ2-7, with 7 bases that match TRBD2. The germline V gene encodes CDR1 KGHSH and CDR2 LQKENI. With V trimmed by 4 bases and J by 0 bases, 9 bases remained unmatched. CDR3 length: 16 amino acids. The CDR3 sequence: CASSLTLAAVSYEQYF. CDR3 bases: TGTGCCAGCTCACTTACCCTAGCGGCCGTCTCCTACGAGCAGTACTTC.

The J gene is TRBJ2-3, the V gene TRBV12-3 or TRBV12-4; D possibly corresponds to TRBD2 (5 bases). Trimming cost V 3 bases and J 4 bases, with 8 bases left between them. This CDR3 spans 13 amino acids. The CDR3 nucleotides read TGTGCCAGCAGTTTGAGGGTATCAGATACGCAGTATTTT. Its protein is CASSLRVSDTQYF.

This clonotype was observed a handful of times. This chain links TRBV2 with TRBJ1-5; no firm D call. V dropped 7 bases and J dropped 1 base, with 23 bases sitting between them. Germline V gene data show CDR1 as SNHLY and CDR2 as FYNNEI. CDR3 length equals 18 residues. The CDR3 nucleotides read TGTGCCAGCAATCGGGTGAAGGATTCGCCGAGGAGCAATCAGCCCCAGCATTTT. Translation gives CASNRVKDSPRSNQPQHF.

V and J are TRBV14 and TRBJ1-1; 9 bases are a match to TRBD1. This CDR3 region has 14 residues. Germline trimming cut 3 bases from V and 8 bases from J; bases unmatched to any gene: 7. CDR1 is SGHDN and CDR2 is FVKESK in the germline V gene. The CDR3 spells CASSQLRGTGEAFF. The DNA of the CDR3 is TGTGCCAGCAGCCAGTTACGGGGGACAGGGGAAGCTTTCTTT.